Listed here are 4 T cell receptor beta chains from one sample, sequenced in a study of human T cells and chemical hapten exposure. TCRdb redid the calling of the RACE reads with MiXCR, one entry per CDR3 protein. The sample has 280,000 or so distinct CDR3 sequences, roughly 7.4% seen once; the top ten hold roughly 1.2%. As for time point: pre-sensitization, week 0. Documented treatment: therapeutic diphenylcyclopropenone sensitization with weekly scalp DPC. The starting material was whole blood, obtained in connection with sensitization to the hapten diphenylcyclopropenone (DPC). The receptors originated from a man between 18 and 29 years old with alopecia areata. Some clones in this sample may be carry-over from other donors' samples.

This rearrangement joins TRBV6-5 to TRBJ1-1; 9 nucleotides align to TRBD1. Germline values: CDR1 MNHEY, CDR2 SVGAGI. The J segment lost 3 bases and the V segment lost 0 bases, leaving 11 bases of the junction unmatched. The CDR3 is made up of 18 amino acids. The CDR3 protein is CASSYSWLRTGAYTEAFF. The DNA of the CDR3 is TGTGCCAGCAGTTACTCGTGGCTAAGGACAGGGGCTTACACTGAAGCTTTCTTT.

The chain recombines TRBV29-1 with TRBJ2-5; TRBD2 might be the D (5 bases). V dropped 3 bases and J dropped 1 base, with 15 bases sitting between them. Germline CDR1 and CDR2: SQVTM and ANQGSEA. The CDR3 totals 15 residues. CDR3 in amino acids: CSVELVSAGQETQYF. The CDR3 DNA sequence: TGCAGCGTTGAGCTGGTCAGCGCGGGCCAAGAGACCCAGTACTTC.

This clonotype has ten or more counts. This chain connects TRBV6-2 or TRBV6-3 to TRBJ2-7; D not certain. Germline lookup yields CDR1 MNHEY and CDR2 SVGEGT. There are 14 residues in the CDR3. V was pared by 0 bases and J by 1 base, with 7 bases between. In DNA form, the CDR3 reads TGTGCCAGCAGTTACTCCCTCCAATCCTACGAGCAGTACTTC. Translated, it gives CASSYSLQSYEQYF.

This sequence joins TRBV29-1 and TRBJ2-1, with unresolved D. This CDR3 has 12 amino acids. V gave up 4 bases and J gave up 6 bases, with 10 bases separating them. Germline CDR1 and CDR2: SQVTM and ANQGSEA. CDR3: CSVGRIGNEQFF. The CDR3 DNA sequence: TGCAGCGTTGGGCGGATTGGCAATGAGCAGTTCTTC.